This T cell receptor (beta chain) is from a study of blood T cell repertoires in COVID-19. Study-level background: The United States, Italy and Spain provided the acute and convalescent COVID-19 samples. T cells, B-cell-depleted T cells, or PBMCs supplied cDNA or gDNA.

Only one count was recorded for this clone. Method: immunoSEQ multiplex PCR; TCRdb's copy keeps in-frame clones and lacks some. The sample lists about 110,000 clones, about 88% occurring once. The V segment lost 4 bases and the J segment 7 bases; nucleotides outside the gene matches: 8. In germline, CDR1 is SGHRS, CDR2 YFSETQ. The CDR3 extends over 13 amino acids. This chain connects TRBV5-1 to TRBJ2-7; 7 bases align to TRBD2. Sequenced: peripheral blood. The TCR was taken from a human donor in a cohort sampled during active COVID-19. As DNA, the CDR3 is TGCGCCAGCAGCGTAGGACTAGTGGCTGAGCAGTACTTC. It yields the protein CASSVGLVAEQYF. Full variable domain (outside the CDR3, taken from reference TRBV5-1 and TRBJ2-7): KAGVTQTPRYLIKTRGQQVTLSCSPISGHRSVSWYQQTPGQGLQFLFEYFSETQRNKGNFPGRFSGRQFSNSRSEMNVSTLELGDSALYLCASSVGLVAEQYFGPGTRLTVT.